Detailed here is one T cell receptor beta chain. These data belong to a study of blood T cells in healthy people across ages. Through a sample-barcoded 5' primer and a J-beta primer mix, a second PCR was run for about 6 to 11 cycles. No fewer than 2.5 million CDR3-containing paired-end reads came from each sample. TCRdb analysed the 5' RACE reads with MiXCR anew, one entry per CDR3 protein. The data show nearly 1 million distinct CDR3 sequences, roughly 51% seen once. This CDR3 comprises 17 residues. Unmatched junction bases numbered 6, after V lost 5 bases and J lost 3 bases. CDR1 SNHLY and CDR2 FYNNEI come from the germline V gene.

The chain combines TRBV2 with TRBJ2-2; 13 nucleotides match TRBD2. Sequencing was performed on blood. The TCR originated in an older woman in good health. DNA for the CDR3: TGTGCCAGCAGTCGGACTAGCGGGAGTTGGGACACCGGGGAGCTGTTTTTT. Protein sequence: CASSRTSGSWDTGELFF. The whole variable domain, remainder taken from reference TRBV2 and TRBJ2-2, is EPEVTQTPSHQVTQMGQEVILRCVPISNHLYFYWYRQILGQKVEFLVSFYNNEISEKSEIFDDQFSVERPDGSNFTLKIRSTKLEDSAMYFCASSRTSGSWDTGELFFGEGSRLTVL.